The 19 T cell receptor beta chains given below trace back to one sample, sequenced in a study of post-analysis software for immune sequencing data. General observations from the study: About five TRBV segments were more frequent in patients than controls; TRBV5-6, TRBV5-1 and TRBV20-1 belonged to this group.

Libraries were made from TCR beta cDNA, and they carried unique molecular identifiers. MiXCR was run by TCRdb on the PCR reads, yielding one entry per CDR3 protein. The sample lists 750,000 to 900,000 distinct CDR3 sequences; around 42% were seen once. These receptors' targets are unknown. Sample: blood. These receptors came from a girl aged 10-17 years with multiple sclerosis.

This chain links TRBV12-3 or TRBV12-4 with TRBJ2-7; D is perhaps TRBD2 (7 bases). The CDR3 has 14 residues. V dropped 5 bases and J dropped 5 bases, with 16 bases sitting between them. For the CDR3, the DNA is TGTGCCAGCAGTCTCTCTCAGGGGAGGGACGAGCAGTACTTC. Translated, it gives CASSLSQGRDEQYF.

The chain has TRBV19 and TRBJ2-3; 9 bases line up with TRBD2. V lost 9 bases, J lost 4 bases, and 17 bases stayed unmatched. Germline assignment: CDR1 LNHDA and CDR2 SQIVND (reference sequence). The CDR3 consists of 17 residues. The DNA of the CDR3 is TGTGCCAGCAGTCATCCAGATGGGACTAGCTCCCCAGATACGCAGTATTTT. Translated, it gives CASSHPDGTSSPDTQYF.

This clonotype was picked up a small number of times. The chain couples TRBV2 to TRBJ2-5; a weak D match, TRBD2 (6 bases). Per the germline V gene, CDR1 is SNHLY and CDR2 is FYNNEI. Trimming removed 1 base at V and 3 bases at J, with 9 bases between. CDR3 length: 14 amino acids. The CDR3 protein is CASSEVGGEETQYF. The CDR3 bases are TGTGCCAGCAGTGAAGTCGGAGGGGAAGAGACCCAGTACTTC.

The count of this clonotype is one. The CDR3 region is CASSLVWNQETQYF. As DNA, the CDR3 is TGTGCCAGCAGCTTAGTATGGAACCAAGAGACCCAGTACTTC. The V and J genes are TRBV11-2 and TRBJ2-5; D gene ambiguous. Germline lookup yields CDR1 SGHAT and CDR2 FQNNGV. Deletions cut 1 base from V and 0 bases from J, with 6 bases between. There are 14 residues in the CDR3.

The rearrangement uses TRBV4-2 and TRBJ1-6; possibly TRBD1 for D (5 bases). Germline lookup yields CDR1 LGHNA and CDR2 YNFKEQ. V lost 1 base to trimming and J lost 9 bases, with 13 bases between them. The CDR3 totals 15 residues. CDR3: CASSQVGQGGSPLHF. In DNA, the CDR3 is TGTGCCAGCAGCCAAGTCGGTCAGGGAGGTTCACCCCTCCACTTT.

The J gene is TRBJ2-1, the V gene TRBV6-1; D perhaps matches TRBD1 (5 bases). The CDR3 contains 15 residues. From germline, CDR1 is MNHNS and CDR2 SASEGT. Trimming took 1 base from V and 13 from J, leaving 20 bases between them. CDR3 coding DNA: TGTGCCAGCAGTGAAGGGGGCGGCGGTTTTTCAATTCAGTTCTTC. It codes for CASSEGGGGFSIQFF.

The gene calls are TRBV18 and TRBJ2-3; the D gene could be TRBD1 or TRBD2 (5 bases each). The CDR3 has 14 amino acids. Germline CDR1 KGHSH, CDR2 LQKENI. V was clipped by 3 bases and J by 3 bases, with 10 bases between them. The CDR3 protein is CASSPGPATDTQYF. In nucleotides, the CDR3 is TGTGCCAGCTCACCGGGACCTGCAACAGATACGCAGTATTTT.

This clonotype has a handful of counts. The chain links TRBV4-3 to TRBJ2-5; 12 nucleotides agree with TRBD2. CDR3 length equals 15 residues. The V and J ends lost 2 bases and 5 bases, in that order; junction bases with no gene match: 3. Per the germline V gene, CDR1 is LGHNA and CDR2 is YSLEER. The CDR3 sequence is CASSQRLAGAETQYF. The CDR3 bases are TGCGCCAGCAGCCAAAGACTAGCGGGAGCGGAGACCCAGTACTTC.

This clonotype was seen a few times. The chain is built from TRBV10-3 and TRBJ1-5; TRBD1 aligns across 7 bases. Germline loops: CDR1 ENHRY, CDR2 SYGVKD. This CDR3 has 18 amino acids. Unmatched junction bases numbered 19, after V lost 10 bases and J lost 1 base. CDR3 loop: CATSPTGRVDWSNQPQHF. The DNA for the CDR3 is TGTGCCACCTCCCCGACAGGGAGGGTTGATTGGAGCAATCAGCCCCAGCATTTT.

The CDR3 is CASSPPKPQHF. The CDR3, as DNA: TGTGCCAGCTCCCCCCCGAAGCCCCAGCATTTT. The chain couples TRBV12-3 or TRBV12-4 to TRBJ1-5; D gene ambiguous. The CDR3 extends over 11 amino acids. With 8 bases removed from V and 8 bases from J, the gap between germline ends came to 10 bases.

The chain couples TRBV7-6 to TRBJ2-7; D is possibly TRBD2 (6 bases). The germline V gene encodes CDR1 SGHVS and CDR2 FNYEAQ. Trimming took off 6 bases at V and 7 bases at J, with 13 bases between the two ends. The CDR3 has 12 residues. The CDR3 loop is CASSHAGQEQYF. CDR3 in DNA: TGTGCCAGCAGTCACGCGGGGCAGGAGCAGTACTTC.

This clonotype was found a few times. V usage is TRBV24-1 and J usage is TRBJ1-5; no clear D. Germline V gene lookup returns CDR1 KGHDR and CDR2 SFDVKD. This CDR3 region has 15 residues. V gave up 4 bases and J gave up 6 bases, with 15 bases separating them. The CDR3 protein is CATSEDGPGTQPQHF. The CDR3 DNA reads TGTGCCACCAGTGAAGACGGGCCAGGTACTCAGCCCCAGCATTTT.

In DNA, the CDR3 is TGTGCCAGCAGTTACTCCGCCTCTCCCCAAGAGACCCAGTACTTC. Translating it yields CASSYSASPQETQYF. The chain joins TRBV6-2 or TRBV6-3 to TRBJ2-5; D call uncertain. Trimming left V 0 bases short and J 1 base short, with 9 bases between. CDR1 is MNHEY, CDR2 SVGEGT, per germline. The CDR3 totals 15 residues.

The table lists this clonotype with a few counts. V is TRBV29-1 and J is TRBJ2-1; possible D gene TRBD2, 5 bases. The CDR3 covers 15 residues. Germline V gives CDR1 SQVTM, CDR2 ANQGSEA. Between the trimmed V and J ends, which lost 7 bases and 1 base, there was a span of 17 bases. CDR3 loop: CSAARAEASYNEQFF. CDR3 in DNA: TGCAGCGCTGCTCGGGCGGAGGCTTCCTACAATGAGCAGTTCTTC.

This clonotype was counted only a few times. The chain links TRBV18 to TRBJ2-1; 13 bases align to TRBD2. This CDR3 contains 16 residues. V shed 2 bases and J 5 bases; nucleotides not matched to a gene: 3. Germline CDR1 is KGHSH and CDR2 is LQKENI. CDR3 in amino acids: CASSPGTSGTDNEQFF. The CDR3 DNA reads as TGTGCCAGCTCACCAGGGACTAGCGGGACCGACAATGAGCAGTTCTTC. Based on the CDR3 plus reference TRBV18 and TRBJ2-1, the full variable domain is NAGVMQNPRHLVRRRGQEARLRCSPMKGHSHVYWYRQLPEEGLKFMVYLQKENIIDESGMPKERFSAEFPKEGPSILRIQQVVRGDSAAYFCASSPGTSGTDNEQFFGPGTRLTVL.

The rearrangement uses TRBV4-3 and TRBJ2-1, with 8 bases aligning to TRBD2. This CDR3 comprises 15 residues. V dropped 0 bases and J dropped 5; count of bases not matched to a gene: 3. Germline CDR1 and CDR2: LGHNA and YSLEER. This chain's CDR3 is CASSQESGRHNEQFF. DNA of the CDR3: TGCGCCAGCAGCCAAGAGAGCGGGAGACACAATGAGCAGTTCTTC.

A few counts support this clonotype. The rearrangement joins TRBV19 to TRBJ1-2; D gene ambiguous. The CDR3 contains 12 residues. Germline V gene sequence: CDR1 LNHDA, CDR2 SQIVND (reference sequence). Trimming shortened V by 3 bases and J by 7 bases, and 9 bases separated the two germline ends. CDR3 nucleotides: TGTGCCAGTAGTATCGGAGGCGCTGGCTACACCTTC. This encodes CASSIGGAGYTF.

This clonotype appeared a single time. This chain uses TRBV20-1 with TRBJ2-2; the match to TRBD2 covers 10 bases. The germline V gene has CDR1 DFQATT and CDR2 SNEGSKA (reference sequence). This CDR3 is 17 amino acids long. V trimming: 1 base; J trimming: 3 bases; junction bases outside the gene matches: 8. In nucleotides, the CDR3 is TGCAGTGCTAGAGCCCCCCTAGCGGGAGAAGACACCGGGGAGCTGTTTTTT. Encoded protein: CSARAPLAGEDTGELFF.

This clonotype was seen a handful of times. The chain is built from TRBV10-3 and TRBJ2-3, with TRBD2 as a possible D gene (5 bases). The CDR3 extends over 14 amino acids. Trimming removed 9 bases from V and 5 bases from J, with 18 bases in between. Per the germline V gene, CDR1 is ENHRY and CDR2 is SYGVKD. In nucleotides, the CDR3 is TGTGCCATTGGATCGGCGGGCGGACGAGATACGCAGTATTTT. It translates to CAIGSAGGRDTQYF.